This T cell receptor (beta chain) appears in the sequencing data of a study of blood T cell repertoires in COVID-19. Study-wide context: Samples came from the United States, Italy and Spain, spanning acute and convalescent COVID-19. PBMCs, B-cell-depleted T cells, or T cells provided the cDNA or gDNA that made up the material.

It was during active infection that Seattle patients were enrolled and then longitudinally followed. Original processing notes: Counts of nucleated cells, estimated from reference gene primer amplification, were obtained. Profiling relied on immunoSEQ multiplex PCR, and the TCRdb table lists in-frame clones only, not all of them. Clone size and the V and J calls come from that table; the DNA yielded D and trimming. The repertoire holds a few hundred thousand clones, with almost 90% as singletons. The sample taken for sequencing was peripheral blood. The clonotype was recovered from a woman in her sixties with COVID-19, enrolled during active disease.

Written as DNA, the CDR3 is TGTGCCAGCAGCTGGACTGATGACGAAGCTTTCTTT. This codes for CASSWTDDEAFF. The J gene is TRBJ1-1, the V gene TRBV6-2 or TRBV6-3, with D uncertain. This CDR3 has 12 residues. Trimming left V 6 bases short and J 8 bases short, with 13 bases between. Germline V gene sequence: CDR1 MNHEY, CDR2 SVGEGT.